This entry features one T cell receptor (beta chain) sequence. The antigen remains undetermined. Second doses were pooled across both intervals (about 4 or about 12 weeks). This sample was taken from a study of T cell responses to AZD1222 COVID-19 vaccine. Generated by immunoSEQ multiplex PCR, the TCRdb table keeps only in-frame clones and is missing some. The sample records over 100,000 clones, roughly 86% being singletons. General observations from the study: Increased Spike-specific TCR breadth and depth were observed after two AZD1222 doses. Nearly half of spike-specific TCRs reportedly go after variant regions that carry no mutations. Donors skewed white British and female; clonal diversity was possibly underestimated.

This material consisted of peripheral blood, taken 28 days after the second AZD1222 dose. The source is an adult who received the AZD1222 COVID-19 vaccine.

The CDR3, as DNA: TGCGCCAGCAGCCCAACGACAGAAGCTAACTATGGCTACACCTTC. Translation: CASSPTTEANYGYTF. The chain uses TRBV4-1 and TRBJ1-2; weak D call: TRBD1 (5 bases). Trimming left V 4 bases short and J 0 bases short, with 12 bases between. The V gene's germline CDR1 is MGHRA and CDR2 YSYEKL. This CDR3 region has 15 residues.